Below, 2 T cell receptor beta chains from the same sample are listed, as sequenced in a study of blood T cell repertoires in COVID-19. Clones were sequenced by immunoSEQ multiplex PCR, and TCRdb holds only the in-frame ones, with some missing. The sample records roughly 460,000 clones, approximately 90% being singletons. The specimen was peripheral blood. The source of these receptors is a man between 18 and 35 years old with COVID-19, enrolled during active disease.

J is TRBJ2-3 and V is TRBV6-5; D gene ambiguous. Per germline, CDR1 MNHEY and CDR2 SVGAGI. Trimming stripped 0 bases from V and 0 bases from J, with 10 bases between. The CDR3 is 16 residues long. CDR3 protein: CASSYSGRTSTDTQYF. The CDR3, as DNA: TGTGCCAGCAGTTACTCGGGCAGAACTAGCACAGATACGCAGTATTTT.

The chain has TRBV5-4 and TRBJ1-1; maybe TRBD1 (5 bases). CDR3 length equals 15 residues. V was clipped by 2 bases and J by 5 bases, with 16 bases between them. Germline V gene data show CDR1 as SGHNT and CDR2 as YYREEE (reference sequence). The CDR3 is CASSLGSGGGTEAFF. DNA of the CDR3: TGTGCCAGCAGCTTAGGGAGTGGGGGAGGTACTGAAGCTTTCTTT.